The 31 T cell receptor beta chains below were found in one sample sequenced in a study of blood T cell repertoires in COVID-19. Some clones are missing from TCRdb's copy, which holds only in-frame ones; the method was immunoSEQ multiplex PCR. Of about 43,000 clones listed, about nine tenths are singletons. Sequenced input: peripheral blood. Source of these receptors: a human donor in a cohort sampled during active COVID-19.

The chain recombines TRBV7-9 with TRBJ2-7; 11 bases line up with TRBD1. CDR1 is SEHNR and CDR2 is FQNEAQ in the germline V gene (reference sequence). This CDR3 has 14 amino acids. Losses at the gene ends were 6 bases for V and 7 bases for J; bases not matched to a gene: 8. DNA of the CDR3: TGTGCCAGCAGAACCGGGACAGGGGGGCAAGAGCAGTACTTC. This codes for CASRTGTGGQEQYF.

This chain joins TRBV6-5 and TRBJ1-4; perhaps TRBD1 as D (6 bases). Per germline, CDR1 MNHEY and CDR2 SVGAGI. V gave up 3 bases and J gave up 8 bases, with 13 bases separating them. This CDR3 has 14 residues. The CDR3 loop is CASSYQQGIEKLFF. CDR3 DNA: TGTGCCAGCAGTTATCAACAGGGTATAGAAAAACTGTTTTTT.

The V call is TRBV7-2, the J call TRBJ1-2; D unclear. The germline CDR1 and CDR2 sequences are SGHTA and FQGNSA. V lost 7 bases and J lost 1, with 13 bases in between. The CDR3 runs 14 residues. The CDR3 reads CASTLAAFNYGYTF. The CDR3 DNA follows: TGTGCCAGCACCCTGGCTGCATTTAACTATGGCTACACCTTC.

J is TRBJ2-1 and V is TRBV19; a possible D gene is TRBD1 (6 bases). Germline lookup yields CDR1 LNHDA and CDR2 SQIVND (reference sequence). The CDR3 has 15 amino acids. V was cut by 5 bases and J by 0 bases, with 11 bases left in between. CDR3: CASSRQASSYNEQFF. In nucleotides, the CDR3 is TGTGCCAGTAGTCGACAGGCTAGCTCCTACAATGAGCAGTTCTTC.

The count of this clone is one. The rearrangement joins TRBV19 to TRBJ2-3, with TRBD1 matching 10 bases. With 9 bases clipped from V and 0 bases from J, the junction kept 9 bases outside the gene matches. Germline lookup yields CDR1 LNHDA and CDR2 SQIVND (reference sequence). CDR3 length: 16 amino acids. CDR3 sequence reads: CASRDRGSASTDTQYF. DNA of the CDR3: TGTGCCAGCCGGGACAGGGGCTCTGCTAGCACAGATACGCAGTATTTT.

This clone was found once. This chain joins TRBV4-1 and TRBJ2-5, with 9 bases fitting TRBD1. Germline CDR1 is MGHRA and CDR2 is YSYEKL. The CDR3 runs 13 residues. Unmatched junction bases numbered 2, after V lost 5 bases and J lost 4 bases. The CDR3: CASSEGQGETQYF. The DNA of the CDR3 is TGCGCCAGCAGCGAGGGACAGGGAGAGACCCAGTACTTC.

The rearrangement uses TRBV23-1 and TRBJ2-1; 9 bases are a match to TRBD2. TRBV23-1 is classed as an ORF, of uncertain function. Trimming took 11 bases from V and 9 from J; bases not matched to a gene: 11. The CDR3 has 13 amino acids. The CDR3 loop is CASKLAGVSEQFF. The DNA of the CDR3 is TGCGCCTCTAAACTAGCGGGCGTTTCTGAGCAGTTCTTC.

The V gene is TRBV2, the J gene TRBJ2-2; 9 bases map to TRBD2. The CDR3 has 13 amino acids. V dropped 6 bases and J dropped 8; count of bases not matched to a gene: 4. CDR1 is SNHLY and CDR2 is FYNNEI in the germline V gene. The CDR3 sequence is CASRVLAGGELFF. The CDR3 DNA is TGTGCCAGCAGAGTCCTAGCGGGGGGGGAGCTGTTTTTT. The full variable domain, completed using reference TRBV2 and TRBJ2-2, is EPEVTQTPSHQVTQMGQEVILRCVPISNHLYFYWYRQILGQKVEFLVSFYNNEISEKSEIFDDQFSVERPDGSNFTLKIRSTKLEDSAMYFCASRVLAGGELFFGEGSRLTVL.

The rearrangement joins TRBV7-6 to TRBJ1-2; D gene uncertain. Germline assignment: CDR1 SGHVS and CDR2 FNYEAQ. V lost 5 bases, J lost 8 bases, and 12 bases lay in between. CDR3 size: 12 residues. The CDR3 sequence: CASSPWESGYTF. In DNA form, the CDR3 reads TGTGCCAGCAGCCCCTGGGAGAGCGGCTACACCTTC.

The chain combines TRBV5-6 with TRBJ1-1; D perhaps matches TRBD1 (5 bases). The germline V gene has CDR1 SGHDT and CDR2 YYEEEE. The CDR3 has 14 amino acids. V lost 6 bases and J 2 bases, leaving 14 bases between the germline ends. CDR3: CASNWTTSNTEAFF. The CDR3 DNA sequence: TGTGCCAGCAACTGGACAACCTCAAACACTGAAGCTTTCTTT.

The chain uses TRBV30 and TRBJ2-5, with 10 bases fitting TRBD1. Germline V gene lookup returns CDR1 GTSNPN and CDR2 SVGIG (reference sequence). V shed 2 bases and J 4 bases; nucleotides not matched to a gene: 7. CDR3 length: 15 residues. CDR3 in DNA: TGTGCCTGGAGTAAAGGACAGGGGGGTGTAGAGACCCAGTACTTC. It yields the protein CAWSKGQGGVETQYF.

CDR3 sequence reads: CASSPGRMDRERTEAFF. The CDR3 DNA sequence: TGCGCCAGCAGCCCGGGGCGAATGGACAGGGAAAGGACTGAAGCTTTCTTT. V and J are TRBV5-1 and TRBJ1-1, with 8 nucleotides matching TRBD1. The length of the CDR3 is 17 residues. The V gene's germline CDR1 is SGHRS and CDR2 YFSETQ. Unmatched junction bases numbered 16, after V lost 4 bases and J lost 5 bases.

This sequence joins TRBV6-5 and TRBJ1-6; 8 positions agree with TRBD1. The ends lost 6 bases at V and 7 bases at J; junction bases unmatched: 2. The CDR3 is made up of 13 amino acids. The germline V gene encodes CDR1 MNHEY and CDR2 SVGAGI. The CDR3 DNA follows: TGTGCCAGCAGGAGGACAGGGAATTCACCCCTCCACTTT. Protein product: CASRRTGNSPLHF.

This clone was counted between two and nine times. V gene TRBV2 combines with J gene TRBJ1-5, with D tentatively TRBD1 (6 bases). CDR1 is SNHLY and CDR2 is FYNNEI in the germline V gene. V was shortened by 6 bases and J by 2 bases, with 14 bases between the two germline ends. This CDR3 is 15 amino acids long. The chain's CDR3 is CASRIQGNGNQPQHF. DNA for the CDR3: TGTGCCAGCAGAATACAGGGAAATGGCAATCAGCCCCAGCATTTT. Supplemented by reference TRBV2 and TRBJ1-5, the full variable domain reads EPEVTQTPSHQVTQMGQEVILRCVPISNHLYFYWYRQILGQKVEFLVSFYNNEISEKSEIFDDQFSVERPDGSNFTLKIRSTKLEDSAMYFCASRIQGNGNQPQHFGDGTRLSIL.

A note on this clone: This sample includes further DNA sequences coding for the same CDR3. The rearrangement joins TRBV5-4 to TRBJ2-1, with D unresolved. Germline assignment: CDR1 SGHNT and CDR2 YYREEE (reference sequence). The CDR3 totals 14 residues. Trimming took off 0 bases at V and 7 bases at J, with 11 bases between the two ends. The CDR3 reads CASSLGAHHNEQFF. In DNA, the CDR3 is TGTGCCAGCAGCTTGGGCGCCCACCATAATGAGCAGTTCTTC.

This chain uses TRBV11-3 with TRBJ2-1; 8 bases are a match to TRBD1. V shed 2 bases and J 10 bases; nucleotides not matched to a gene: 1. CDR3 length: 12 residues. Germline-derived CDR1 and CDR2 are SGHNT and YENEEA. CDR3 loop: CASSLRTGEQFF. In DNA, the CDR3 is TGTGCCAGCAGCTTAAGGACAGGGGAGCAGTTCTTC.

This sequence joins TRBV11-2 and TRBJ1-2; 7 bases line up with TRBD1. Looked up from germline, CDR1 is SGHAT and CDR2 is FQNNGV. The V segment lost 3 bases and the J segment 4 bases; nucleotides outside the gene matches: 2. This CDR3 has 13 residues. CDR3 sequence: CASSFGTVYGYTF. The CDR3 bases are TGTGCCAGCAGCTTCGGGACAGTCTATGGCTACACCTTC.

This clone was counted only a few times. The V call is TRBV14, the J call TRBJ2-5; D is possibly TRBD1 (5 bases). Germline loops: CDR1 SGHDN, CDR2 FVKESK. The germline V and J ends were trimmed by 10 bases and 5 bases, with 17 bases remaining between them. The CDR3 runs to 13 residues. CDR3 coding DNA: TGTGCCACCGCCCCAGGGTTAGGGGAGACCCAGTACTTC. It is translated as CATAPGLGETQYF.

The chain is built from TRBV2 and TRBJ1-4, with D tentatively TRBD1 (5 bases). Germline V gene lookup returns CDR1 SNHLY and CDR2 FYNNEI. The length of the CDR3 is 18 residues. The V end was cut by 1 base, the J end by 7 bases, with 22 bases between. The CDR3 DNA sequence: TGTGCCAGCAGTGAAGGTCTTTTGGGTTTAGGGGTTTTTGAAAAACTGTTTTTT. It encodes CASSEGLLGLGVFEKLFF.

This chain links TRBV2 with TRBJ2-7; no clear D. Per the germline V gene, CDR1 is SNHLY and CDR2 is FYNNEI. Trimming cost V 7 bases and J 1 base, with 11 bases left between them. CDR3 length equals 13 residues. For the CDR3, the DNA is TGTGCCAGCATAACAGACGGTTCCTACGAGCAGTACTTC. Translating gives CASITDGSYEQYF.

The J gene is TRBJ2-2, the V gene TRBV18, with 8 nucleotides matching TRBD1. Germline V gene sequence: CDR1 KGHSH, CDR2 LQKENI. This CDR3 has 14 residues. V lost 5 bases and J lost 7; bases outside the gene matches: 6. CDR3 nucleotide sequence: TGTGCCAGCTCATGGACAGGGTGGTTCGGGGAGCTGTTTTTT. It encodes CASSWTGWFGELFF.

The CDR3 region is CASRPDRVQPQHF. CDR3 nucleotides: TGTGCCAGCAGGCCGGACAGGGTTCAGCCCCAGCATTTT. The rearrangement uses TRBV12-3 or TRBV12-4 and TRBJ1-5, with 8 bases identical to TRBD1. CDR3 length: 13 residues. The V gene end was trimmed by 6 bases and the J gene end by 6 bases; junction bases not matched to a gene: 4.

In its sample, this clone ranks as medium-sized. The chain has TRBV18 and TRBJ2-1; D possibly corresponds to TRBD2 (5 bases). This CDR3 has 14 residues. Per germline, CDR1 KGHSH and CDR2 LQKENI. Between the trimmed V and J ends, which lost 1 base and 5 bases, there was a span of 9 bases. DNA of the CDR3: TGTGCCAGCTCACCACAGCCCGGGAACAATGAGCAGTTCTTC. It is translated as CASSPQPGNNEQFF. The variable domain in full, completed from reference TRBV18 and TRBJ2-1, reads NAGVMQNPRHLVRRRGQEARLRCSPMKGHSHVYWYRQLPEEGLKFMVYLQKENIIDESGMPKERFSAEFPKEGPSILRIQQVVRGDSAAYFCASSPQPGNNEQFFGPGTRLTVL.

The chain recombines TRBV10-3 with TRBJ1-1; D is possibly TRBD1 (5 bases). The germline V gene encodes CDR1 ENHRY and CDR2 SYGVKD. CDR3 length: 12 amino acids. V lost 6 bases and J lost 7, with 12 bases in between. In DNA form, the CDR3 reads TGTGCCATCAGGGGGGGGGTAGGTGAAGCTTTCTTT. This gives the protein CAIRGGVGEAFF.

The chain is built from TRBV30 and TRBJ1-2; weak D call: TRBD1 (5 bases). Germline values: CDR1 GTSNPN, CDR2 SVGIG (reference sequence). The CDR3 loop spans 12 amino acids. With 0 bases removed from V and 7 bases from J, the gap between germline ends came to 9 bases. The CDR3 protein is CAWSVGRGGYTF. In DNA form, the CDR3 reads TGTGCCTGGAGTGTAGGTAGGGGTGGCTACACCTTC.

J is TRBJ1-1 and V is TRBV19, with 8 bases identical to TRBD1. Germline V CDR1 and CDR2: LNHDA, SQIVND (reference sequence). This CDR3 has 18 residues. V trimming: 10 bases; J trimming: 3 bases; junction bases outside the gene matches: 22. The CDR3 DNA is TGTGCCAACTCTTCGGGTCTAAGGGTCAGGGGGCAGGACACTGAAGCTTTCTTT. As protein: CANSSGLRVRGQDTEAFF. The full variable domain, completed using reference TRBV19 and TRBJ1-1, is DGGITQSPKYLFRKEGQNVTLSCEQNLNHDAMYWYRQDPGQGLRLIYYSQIVNDFQKGDIAEGYSVSREKKESFPLTVTSAQKNPTAFYLCANSSGLRVRGQDTEAFFGQGTRLTVV.

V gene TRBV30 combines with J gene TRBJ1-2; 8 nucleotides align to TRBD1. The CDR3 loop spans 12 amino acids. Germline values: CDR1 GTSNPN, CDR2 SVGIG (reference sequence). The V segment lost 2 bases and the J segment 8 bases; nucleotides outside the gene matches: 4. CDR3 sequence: CAWSPTGVGYTF. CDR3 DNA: TGTGCCTGGAGTCCGACAGGGGTCGGCTACACCTTC.

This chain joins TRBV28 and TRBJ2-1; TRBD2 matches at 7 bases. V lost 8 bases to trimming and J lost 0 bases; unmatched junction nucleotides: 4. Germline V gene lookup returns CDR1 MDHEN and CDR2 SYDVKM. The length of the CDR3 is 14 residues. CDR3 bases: TGTGCCAGCGTAGCGGGCGGCTCCTACAATGAGCAGTTCTTC. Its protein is CASVAGGSYNEQFF.

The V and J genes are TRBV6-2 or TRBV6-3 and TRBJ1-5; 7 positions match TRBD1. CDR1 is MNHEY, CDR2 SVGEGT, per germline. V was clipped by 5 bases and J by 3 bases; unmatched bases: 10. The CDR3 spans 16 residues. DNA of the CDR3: TGTGCCAGCAGTCCGACGCGGGGACAGATCAATCAGCCCCAGCATTTT. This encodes CASSPTRGQINQPQHF.

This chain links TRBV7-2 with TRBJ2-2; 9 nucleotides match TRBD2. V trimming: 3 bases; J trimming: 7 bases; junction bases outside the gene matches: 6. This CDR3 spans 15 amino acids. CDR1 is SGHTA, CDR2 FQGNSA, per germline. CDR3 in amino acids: CASSFGTSWVGELFF. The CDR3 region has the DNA TGTGCCAGCAGCTTTGGGACTAGCTGGGTCGGGGAGCTGTTTTTT.

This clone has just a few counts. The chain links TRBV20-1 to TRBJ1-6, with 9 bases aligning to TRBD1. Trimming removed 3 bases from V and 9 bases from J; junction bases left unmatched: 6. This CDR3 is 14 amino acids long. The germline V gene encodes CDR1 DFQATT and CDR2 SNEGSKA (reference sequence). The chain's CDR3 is CSASRDREGSPLHF. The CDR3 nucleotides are TGCAGTGCTAGTCGGGACAGGGAGGGTTCACCCCTCCACTTT.